The clone carrying this T cell receptor (beta chain) was counted once. Its antigen is not known. Germline loops: CDR1 SGHRS, CDR2 YFSETQ. V lost 3 bases, J lost 1 base, and 13 bases lay in between. The CDR3 runs 16 residues. The sample belongs to a study of shared clonotypes between healthy human individuals. Study donors comprised healthy, HIV-negative adults devoid of recent acute infection or vaccination. Findings of the study overall: Non-shared clonotypes showed lower generation probabilities than clonotypes common to all four donors.

Several immunoSEQ plates held equal portions of the genomic DNA taken from each subset. Authors' methods: Filtering differed because ImmunoSEQ produced junction-only sequences that carried no quality scores. The data were produced by immunoSEQ multiplex PCR, yet TCRdb's version contains in-frame clones alone and is incomplete. V and J calls and clone size are given by that table; D and trimming were obtained from the DNA. The table records some 2.3 million clones, 85% to 95% of them present only once. The sequence was obtained from a man between 18 and 29 years old in good health. Some clones in this sample may be carry-over from other donors' samples. The genes are TRBV5-1 and TRBJ1-4; TRBD1 is a possible D gene (6 bases). Input material: naive CD4+ T cells from PBMCs. Subset of the sample: CD45RA+ positively selected. CDR3 in amino acids: CASSSEGVGTNEKLFF. The CDR3 nucleotides are TGCGCCAGCAGCTCGGAGGGGGTCGGAACTAATGAAAAACTGTTTTTT.